This T cell receptor (beta chain) is drawn from a study of response to subunit inactivated influenza vaccine (dated by TCRdb to the late 2010s). Regarding the study in general: Deep quantitative T cell receptor repertoire profiling was used in the study to track responses to a trivalent subunit inactivated influenza vaccine. The investigation overall reported the following: It was suggested by the authors that each seasonal influenza vaccination may recruit only a limited number of new T cells.

The library was made by RT-PCR. TCRdb shows the sequencer as Illumina HiSeq 2500. TCRdb reran the public reads through fastp at Q25 and MiXCR, keeping productive beta chains. Identical CDR3 proteins give one entry, which carries the most common genes and DNA. Present in this sample are hundreds of thousands of distinct CDR3 sequences, 12% to 15% of which were seen just once. Less than 9% of the sample belongs to the ten largest clones. V has 1 base trimmed and J has 5 bases trimmed; junction bases matching no gene number 8. There are 16 amino acids in the CDR3, from cysteine to phenylalanine inclusive. Only the CDR3 DNA stays, 48 bases, in frame from base 1. CDR1 and CDR2 are read off the germline V gene as MGHRA and YSYEKL. Details on this clonotype: Its antigen target is currently unknown. No much larger clonotype is one base removed from it; base qualities were not supplied.

Material: PBMCs from blood, obtained 14 days before vaccination. The sequence joins TRBV4-1 to TRBJ2-3; TRBD2 agrees with 8 junctional bases. This TCR was sampled from a middle-aged man who received an inactivated influenza vaccine. Donor details come from another sample of the same person, matched by shared clones. The CDR3 has the sequence CASSQAAAGGRDTQYF. At the DNA level, the sequence is TGCGCCAGCAGCCAAGCGGCCGCGGGGGGCAGAGATACGCAGTATTTT.